This TCR beta chain originates from a study of blood T cells in healthy people across ages. The donors, all healthy, were Caucasians living in Russia, aged about 6 to 95. Study-level findings and limits: The diversity estimates, figures obtained from one million T cells, were considered underestimates.

V gave up 4 bases and J gave up 3 bases; unmatched junction bases: 6. The CDR3 contains 14 residues. Germline-derived CDR1 and CDR2 are SGHKS and YYEKEE (reference sequence). In the case of this clonotype: Its target is not known.

The authors ran a second PCR of roughly 6 to 12 cycles using a sample-barcoded 5' primer and a J-beta primer mix. Each cDNA molecule was tagged by a template-switch adaptor that had 12 random nucleotides. TCRdb ran MiXCR on the 5' RACE reads and lists one entry per CDR3 protein. The sample contains roughly 1,300,000 distinct CDR3 sequences, roughly 64% of which appear only once. The V and J genes are TRBV5-5 and TRBJ2-7; TRBD2 agrees at 8 bases. The specimen sequenced was blood. The source is a man between 18 and 29 years old in good health. In DNA form, the CDR3 reads TGTGCCAGCAGCGGGACTAGGCTAATCTACGAGCAGTACTTC. Translated, it gives CASSGTRLIYEQYF.